This is a list of T cell receptor beta chains from one sample in a study of human CD8 memory T cell subsets. Using the 5' RACE reads, TCRdb records one entry per CDR3 protein without DNA. The sample table sets out about 18,000 distinct CDR3 sequences. Material: CD8+ T cells from PBMCs. The source of these receptors is a human donor in good health. Both conserved end residues are part of each CDR3. Fields, in order: V gene, J gene, CDR3 protein.

TRBV12-3/TRBV12-4,TRBJ1-4,CASSLASGKLFF
TRBV20-1,TRBJ2-7,CSATPLDSAYEQYF
TRBV9,TRBJ1-1,CASSVGGNEAFF
TRBV7-6,TRBJ2-5,CASSFGGQETQYF
TRBV6-5,TRBJ2-7,CASSYSQRTHYEQYF
TRBV28,TRBJ1-1,CASSFEGGLAEAFF
TRBV20-1,TRBJ2-1,CSAGSGSSPYNEQFF
TRBV28,TRBJ2-3,CASSFKDTQYF
TRBV14,TRBJ2-1,CASSQADRGREMRWKPGEQFF
TRBV4-2,TRBJ1-2,CASRPPGQTYGYTF